Listed below are T cell receptor beta chains from one sample, sequenced in a study of T cell responses to AZD1222 COVID-19 vaccine. Profiling relied on immunoSEQ multiplex PCR, and the TCRdb table lists in-frame clones only, not all of them. The sample lists about 110,000 clones, about four fifths occurring once. The sequencing used peripheral blood, collected on day 0 of AZD1222 vaccination. The receptors were gathered from an adult in good health. Both conserved end residues are part of each CDR3. D genes are given only for firm matches. Only some rows state a clone size, as once, few, many or a class for expanded clones.

D gene | clone size | J gene | V gene | CDR3 DNA | CDR3 protein
NA | once | TRBJ1-2 | TRBV5-4 | TGTGCCAGCAGCGTCACGGCAGCAGGGTATGGCTACACCTTC | CASSVTAAGYGYTF
NA | NA | TRBJ2-2 | TRBV2 | TGTGCCAGCGCGGCCGACACCGGGGAGCTGTTTTTT | CASAADTGELFF
NA | NA | TRBJ1-2 | TRBV6-5 | TGTGCCAGCAGTTACTCGGAGACTAACTATGGCTACACCTTC | CASSYSETNYGYTF
TRBD2 | NA | TRBJ2-5 | TRBV3-1/TRBV3-2 | TGTGCCAGCAGTCCAAGGGAGGGGCGGAGGGAGACCCAGTACTTC | CASSPREGRRETQYF
NA | NA | TRBJ1-5 | TRBV6-5 | TGTGCCAGCACTTCTATAGGGGGCAATCAGCCCCAGCATTTT | CASTSIGGNQPQHF
TRBD1 | NA | TRBJ1-2 | TRBV28 | TGTGCCTCCCAGGGACAGGAGACGTTATATGGCTACACCTTC | CASQGQETLYGYTF
NA | NA | TRBJ1-6 | TRBV5-1 | TGCGCCAGCACCATGGGCGGGGGTAATTCACCCCTCCACTTT | CASTMGGGNSPLHF
TRBD1 | NA | TRBJ1-1 | TRBV28 | TGTGCCAGCAGATCCGGACAGGGAGACACTGAAGCTTTCTTT | CASRSGQGDTEAFF
TRBD1 | NA | TRBJ2-7 | TRBV7-2 | TGTGCCAGCCAATGGGCAGGGGGCGCACCCTACGAGCAGTACTTC | CASQWAGGAPYEQYF
TRBD1 | NA | TRBJ2-7 | TRBV7-9 | TGTGCCAGCAGCGCTTCGGACAGGACCCTGAACTACGAGCAGTACTTC | CASSASDRTLNYEQYF
NA | NA | TRBJ2-7 | TRBV4-3 | TGCGCCAGCAGCCGGATGGCGGGACTGATCTACGAGCAGTACTTC | CASSRMAGLIYEQYF
TRBD2 | NA | TRBJ2-5 | TRBV7-2 | TGTGCCAGCAGCTTAGTGGCTAGCGGAAAGGGAGAGACCCAGTACTTC | CASSLVASGKGETQYF
NA | NA | TRBJ2-3 | TRBV9 | TGTGCCAGCAGCGCCCGATTCACAGATACGCAGTATTTT | CASSARFTDTQYF
TRBD2 | NA | TRBJ2-7 | TRBV2 | TGTGCCAGCAGGGGGACTAGAGCGGGATACGAGCAGTACTTC | CASRGTRAGYEQYF
TRBD2 | NA | TRBJ2-1 | TRBV5-4 | TGTGCCAGCAGCTTGACTAGCGGGATATACAATGAGCAGTTCTTC | CASSLTSGIYNEQFF
TRBD1 | once | TRBJ2-5 | TRBV9 | TGTGCCAGCAGCGTAGCAGGGGGCTTAGGCGAGACCCAGTACTTC | CASSVAGGLGETQYF
TRBD1 | NA | TRBJ2-6 | TRBV2 | TGTGCCAGCAGTGCAGGGGGCTCAGGTGGGGCCAACGTCCTGACTTTC | CASSAGGSGGANVLTF
TRBD1 | few | TRBJ1-2 | TRBV5-6 | TGTGCCAGCAGCTTGGGGACAGGGGCGTCGATGGATGGCTACACCTTC | CASSLGTGASMDGYTF
NA | NA | TRBJ1-5 | TRBV7-2 | TGTGCCAGCAGCACCCAAAGAGGCAATCAGCCCCAGCATTTT | CASSTQRGNQPQHF
TRBD2 | NA | TRBJ2-7 | TRBV28 | TGTGCCAGCAGTTTAAGTTCGCCAACTAGCGGCTACGAGCAGTACTTC | CASSLSSPTSGYEQYF
NA | NA | TRBJ2-7 | TRBV29-1 | TGCAGCGTTGAGGAGGACGGGAGACGGTACGAGCAGTACTTC | CSVEEDGRRYEQYF
NA | medium-sized | TRBJ1-5 | TRBV4-2 | TGTGCCAGCAGCCAAGAATCGGGCGGGTGGCAGCCCCAGCATTTT | CASSQESGGWQPQHF
TRBD2 | NA | TRBJ2-3 | TRBV5-1 | TGCGCCAGTAGAGCGGGGAGTGAAGATACGCAGTATTTT | CASRAGSEDTQYF
NA | NA | TRBJ2-7 | TRBV5-4 | TGTGCCAGCAGCTTGGGGGGGGACGGCCCCTACGAGCAGTACTTC | CASSLGGDGPYEQYF
TRBD1 | NA | TRBJ1-4 | TRBV9 | TGTGCCAGCAGCGTAGGTCGGGACAGCCCTTCGAATGAAAAACTGTTTTTT | CASSVGRDSPSNEKLFF
NA | few | TRBJ1-2 | TRBV28 | TGTGCCAGCAGTCAGGGACGTGCATACGGCTACACCTTC | CASSQGRAYGYTF